This TCR beta chain was retrieved from a study of T cell clones after liver transplantation. General study findings and limits: A larger donor-reactive than third-party decline suggested partial antigen-specific deletion.

V lost 2 bases and J lost 3, with 18 bases in between. In germline, CDR1 is MDHEN, CDR2 SYDVKM. The CDR3 contains 17 residues. Sequencing used immunoSEQ multiplex PCR; TCRdb keeps in-frame clones, though not all of them. This sample yields some 70,000 clones, of which roughly 80% are seen a single time; approximately 0.6% belongs to the top ten. About this clone: What it recognizes is unknown.

The origin of this receptor is a human donor who received a liver transplant. Source: CD4+ T cells from blood, taken before liver transplant. V is TRBV28 and J is TRBJ2-3, with TRBD1 as a possible D gene (5 bases). In nucleotides, the CDR3 is TGTGCCAGCAGTTTAAACGTGATTTACAGGTCGACAGATACGCAGTATTTT. Its translation is CASSLNVIYRSTDTQYF.